The 6 T cell receptor beta chains presented below share a single source sample, sequenced in a study of T cell responses to AZD1222 COVID-19 vaccine. Sequenced by immunoSEQ multiplex PCR; TCRdb stores in-frame clones only, minus some. The table has more than 40,000 clones, 80% to 95% seen once; the top ten hold about 40%. Sequencing was performed on peripheral blood, taken 28 days after the second AZD1222 dose. The receptors here all came from an adult who received the AZD1222 COVID-19 vaccine.

The chain has TRBV6-1 and TRBJ1-1; perhaps TRBD1 as D (6 bases). The CDR3 contains 12 residues. Trimming took 2 bases from V and 9 from J, leaving 10 bases between them. The V gene's germline CDR1 is MNHNS and CDR2 SASEGT. The CDR3 DNA sequence: TGTGCCAGCAGTGAAACAGGGCTTAAAGCTTTCTTT. Translation: CASSETGLKAFF.

The chain uses TRBV7-8 and TRBJ2-7; D call uncertain. The CDR3 has 12 residues. The germline CDR1 and CDR2 sequences are SGHVS and FQNEAQ. V dropped 6 bases and J dropped 5 bases, with 11 bases sitting between them. The chain's CDR3 is CASSFASNEQYF. CDR3 coding DNA: TGTGCCAGCAGTTTCGCCTCTAACGAGCAGTACTTC.

V usage is TRBV2 and J usage is TRBJ1-4; maybe TRBD1 (5 bases). CDR3 length: 15 residues. Germline V gene lookup returns CDR1 SNHLY and CDR2 FYNNEI. V lost 7 bases, J lost 3 bases, and 15 bases lay in between. The CDR3 is CASKTTGTANEKLFF. DNA for the CDR3: TGTGCCAGCAAGACTACCGGGACCGCTAATGAAAAACTGTTTTTT.

The chain employs TRBV7-9 and TRBJ2-7; D unclear. With 1 base removed from V and 2 bases from J, the gap between germline ends came to 12 bases. This CDR3 comprises 15 residues. Germline loops: CDR1 SEHNR, CDR2 FQNEAQ (reference sequence). CDR3: CASSLGVSSPYEQYF. CDR3 nucleotide sequence: TGTGCCAGCAGCTTAGGAGTTTCGTCTCCCTACGAGCAGTACTTC.

The chain couples TRBV5-1 to TRBJ2-5; 11 bases agree with TRBD1. The junction had 6 bases not matched to a gene; V was cut back by 0 bases and J by 5 bases. Germline CDR1 and CDR2: SGHRS and YFSETQ. CDR3 length: 16 amino acids. The CDR3 coding sequence is TGCGCCAGCAGCTTGGAGAGGACAGGGGGCGCCGAGACCCAGTACTTC. It yields the protein CASSLERTGGAETQYF.

The V call is TRBV6-5, the J call TRBJ1-2; the D is unclear. The V end lost 6 bases, the J end lost 3 bases, and 8 bases lay between the germline ends. Germline loops: CDR1 MNHEY, CDR2 SVGAGI. The CDR3 loop spans 12 amino acids. CDR3 protein: CASRRADYGYTF. In DNA, the CDR3 is TGTGCCAGCAGACGGGCCGACTATGGCTACACCTTC.